Listed below are T cell receptor beta chains from one sample, sequenced in a study of a mutant IDH1 vaccine in newly diagnosed glioma. TCRdb's copy holds only in-frame clones and misses some; the assay was immunoSEQ multiplex PCR. The table has approximately 52,000 clones, about 83% seen once; the top ten hold 1.8%. The sample in question was PBMCs, obtained from a glioma patient treated with radiotherapy, temozolomide or both. All receptors derive from a woman aged 40 to 55 with glioma. The CDR3 runs from the conserved cysteine through the conserved F or W. D genes are given only for firm matches. Some rows mark clone size as missing; the rest say once, few, many or name a class of expanded clone.

V gene	CDR3 length	D gene	clone size	J gene	CDR3 protein	CDR3 DNA
TRBV5-1	13	.	.	TRBJ1-6	CASSLEGTPALHF	TGCGCCAGCAGCTTGGAGGGGACACCCGCCCTCCACTTT
TRBV2	16	TRBD1	.	TRBJ2-4	CASRRGTARAKNIQYF	TGTGCCAGCAGGAGGGGGACAGCGCGAGCCAAAAACATTCAGTACTTC
TRBV2	15	.	few	TRBJ1-2	CASSEVGRPSYGYTF	TGTGCCAGCAGTGAAGTTGGCCGGCCGAGCTATGGCTACACCTTC
TRBV7-9	13	.	.	TRBJ1-1	CASSLEGYAEAFF	TGTGCCAGCAGCTTAGAGGGGTACGCTGAAGCTTTCTTT
TRBV30	13	.	.	TRBJ1-6	CAWSTRYGSPLHF	TGTGCCTGGAGTACCCGCTACGGTTCACCCCTCCACTTT
TRBV6-1	15	.	.	TRBJ1-4	CASSVRVATNEKLFF	TGTGCCAGCAGTGTTAGGGTTGCAACTAATGAAAAACTGTTTTTT
TRBV10-3	16	TRBD1	.	TRBJ1-2	CAISESRQGASNGYTF	TGTGCCATCAGTGAGTCGAGACAGGGGGCGTCGAATGGCTACACCTTC
TRBV6-4	16	.	.	TRBJ2-1	CASSDSNSHPRDEQFF	TGTGCCAGCAGTGACTCGAATTCCCACCCTCGGGATGAGCAGTTCTTC
TRBV10-2	15	.	once	TRBJ2-3	CASRETGRSADTQYF	TGCGCCAGCAGGGAGACAGGGAGGAGCGCAGATACGCAGTATTTT
TRBV2	15	.	.	TRBJ1-3	CASRSPGPSGNTIYF	TGTGCCAGCAGAAGCCCGGGACCCTCTGGAAACACCATATATTTT
TRBV7-4	14	.	.	TRBJ1-1	CASSHRTVNTEAFF	TGTGCCAGCAGCCACAGGACAGTTAACACTGAAGCTTTCTTT
TRBV18	14	TRBD1	.	TRBJ1-1	CASSPQTGATEAFF	TGTGCCAGCTCACCACAGACAGGGGCCACTGAAGCTTTCTTT
TRBV10-1	12	.	.	TRBJ2-2	CASSVSGGELFF	TGCGCCAGCAGTGTTTCAGGCGGGGAGCTGTTTTTT
TRBV30	13	.	.	TRBJ2-2	CALDSLNTGELFF	TGTGCCTTGGACAGCCTCAACACCGGGGAGCTGTTTTTT
TRBV4-3	14	.	.	TRBJ2-7	CASSQATGSDEQYF	TGCGCCAGCAGCCAAGCGACAGGATCCGACGAGCAGTACTTC
TRBV2	12	TRBD1	.	TRBJ2-7	CAGLGTGDEQYF	TGTGCCGGACTCGGGACAGGGGACGAGCAGTACTTC
TRBV6-1	14	TRBD1	.	TRBJ2-7	CASTSWTGVYEQYF	TGTGCCAGCACTAGTTGGACAGGGGTCTACGAGCAGTACTTC
TRBV2	15	.	.	TRBJ2-7	CASSEGSGGTYEQYF	TGTGCCAGCAGTGAGGGTAGCGGAGGGACCTACGAGCAGTACTTC
TRBV7-6	15	.	.	TRBJ2-1	CASSLGKGPYNEQFF	TGTGCCAGCAGCTTAGGAAAGGGCCCGTACAATGAGCAGTTCTTC
TRBV5-5	15	.	few	TRBJ1-2	CASSPKDTDNYGYTF	TGTGCCAGCAGCCCGAAAGACACAGACAACTATGGCTACACCTTC
TRBV5-1	14	TRBD1	.	TRBJ2-7	CASSPLTGTYEQYF	TGCGCCAGCAGCCCACTGACAGGGACCTACGAGCAGTACTTC
TRBV4-3	15	.	.	TRBJ2-7	CASSQLPWGDYEQYF	TGCGCCAGCAGCCAACTCCCGTGGGGGGACTACGAGCAGTACTTC
TRBV14	13	TRBD1	few	TRBJ1-5	CASSLYRGQPQHF	TGTGCCAGCAGTCTATACAGGGGACAGCCCCAGCATTTT
TRBV5-1	14	.	.	TRBJ1-3	CASSNDGGGNTIYF	TGCGCCAGCAGCAATGACGGGGGTGGAAACACCATATATTTT
TRBV5-1	13	.	.	TRBJ2-5	CASSFNERETQYF	TGCGCCAGCAGCTTTAACGAACGGGAGACCCAGTACTTC
TRBV7-8	13	.	.	TRBJ2-7	CASSLADYYEQYF	TGTGCCAGCAGCTTAGCCGATTACTACGAGCAGTACTTC
TRBV9	15	TRBD1	few	TRBJ1-2	CASSVAAQGVSGYTF	TGTGCCAGCAGCGTAGCTGCACAGGGGGTGAGTGGCTACACCTTC
TRBV4-3	18	.	.	TRBJ1-2	CASSQVGGLLWANYGYTF	TGCGCCAGCAGCCAAGTAGGGGGACTCCTTTGGGCTAACTATGGCTACACCTTC
TRBV6-5	13	.	.	TRBJ1-5	CASMGGSNQPQHF	TGTGCCAGCATGGGGGGAAGCAATCAGCCCCAGCATTTT